One and the same sample provided the 28 T cell receptor beta chains below, sequenced in a study of blood T cells in healthy people across ages. A second PCR, run for about 7 to 11 cycles, used a sample-barcoded 5' primer plus a J-beta primer mix. TCRdb passed the 5' RACE reads through MiXCR, listing each CDR3 protein once. The repertoire has about 1.5 million distinct CDR3 sequences, 35% to 45% of them found once; the top ten carry about 4%. The sequenced material came from blood. All receptors derive from a woman under 30 in good health.

For this clonotype: The junction departs from germline at one end; a sequencing error may be responsible. The J gene is TRBJ1-1, the V gene TRBV5-1; TRBD1 matches 9 bases. The CDR3 has 15 residues. Germline V gene lookup returns CDR1 SGHRS and CDR2 YFSETQ. CDR3: CASRVGGTGKTEVFF. In DNA, the CDR3 is TGCGCCAGCAGGGTTGGCGGGACAGGGAAGACTGAAGTTTTCTTT.

The chain combines TRBV20-1 with TRBJ1-6, with D unclear. The V end was cut by 6 bases, the J end by 5 bases, with 11 bases between. Germline lookup yields CDR1 DFQATT and CDR2 SNEGSKA (reference sequence). CDR3 length: 13 amino acids. The CDR3 sequence is CSASKDHNSPLHF. CDR3 bases: TGCAGTGCCTCTAAGGACCATAATTCACCCCTCCACTTT.

As to this clonotype: A clone one base away is much larger, so this may be a read error. This chain uses TRBV6-4 with TRBJ2-3, with 9 bases that match TRBD2. This CDR3 has 16 amino acids. V was clipped by 0 bases and J by 2 bases; unmatched bases: 3. Germline loops: CDR1 MRHNA, CDR2 SNTAGT. The CDR3 reads CASSDSSSGDTDTQYF. CDR3 DNA: TGTGCCAGCAGTGACTCCTCTAGCGGGGACACAGATACGCAGTATTTT.

The chain combines TRBV11-1 with TRBJ2-7; no definite D call. Looked up from germline, CDR1 is SGHAT and CDR2 is FQDESV (reference sequence). The V gene lost 0 bases and the J gene lost 0 bases, with 9 bases spanning the gap. The CDR3 covers 15 residues. The CDR3 nucleotides are TGTGCCAGCAGCTTAGCGCAAGCCATCTCCTACGAGCAGTACTTC. Its translation: CASSLAQAISYEQYF. The full variable domain, in which reference TRBV11-1 and TRBJ2-7 provide the parts outside the CDR3, is EAEVAQSPRYKITEKSQAVAFWCDPISGHATLYWYRQILGQGPELLVQFQDESVVDDSQLPKDRFSAERLKGVDSTLKIQPAELGDSAMYLCASSLAQAISYEQYFGPGTRLTVT.

The chain carries TRBV7-9 and TRBJ2-7; TRBD2 matches 7 bases. The ends lost 5 bases at V and 7 bases at J; junction bases unmatched: 14. The CDR3 has 15 residues. Germline-derived CDR1 and CDR2 are SEHNR and FQNEAQ (reference sequence). The CDR3 DNA reads as TGTGCCAGCAGCCGAATCGGGACTAACAATAATGAGCAGTACTTC. Amino acids: CASSRIGTNNNEQYF.

This sequence joins TRBV2 and TRBJ1-6, with D uncertain. This CDR3 spans 13 amino acids. In germline, CDR1 is SNHLY, CDR2 FYNNEI. The V and J ends lost 6 bases and 6 bases respectively, with 9 bases between them. The CDR3 sequence: CASRNGLNSPLHF. The CDR3 DNA sequence: TGTGCCAGCAGAAACGGACTTAATTCACCCCTCCACTTT.

This clonotype has a handful of counts. The chain uses TRBV4-3 and TRBJ2-7; D unresolved. This CDR3 spans 15 amino acids. Deletions cut 0 bases from V and 7 bases from J, with 16 bases between. Looked up from germline, CDR1 is LGHNA and CDR2 is YSLEER. The CDR3 loop reads CASSQERYIGVEQYF. In nucleotides, the CDR3 is TGCGCCAGCAGCCAAGAGAGGTATATAGGCGTTGAGCAGTACTTC.

This clonotype has only a few counts. The chain links TRBV10-3 to TRBJ1-5; no firm D call. Per germline, CDR1 ENHRY and CDR2 SYGVKD. The CDR3 extends over 17 amino acids. Trimming left V 0 bases short and J 0 bases short, with 12 bases between. The CDR3 coding sequence is TGTGCCATCAGTGAGTCGAAGCAGCGTTATAGCAATCAGCCCCAGCATTTT. Translation gives CAISESKQRYSNQPQHF.

This clonotype was seen a few times. This rearrangement joins TRBV13 to TRBJ2-7, with 9 bases lining up with TRBD2. J lost 0 bases, V lost 5 bases, and 8 bases had no gene match. Germline CDR1 PRHDT, CDR2 FYEKMQ (reference sequence). This CDR3 spans 16 amino acids. The CDR3 region has the DNA TGTGCCAGCAGCCCCCGGACTAGCGATAGCTCCTACGAGCAGTACTTC. Protein: CASSPRTSDSSYEQYF.

This clonotype has a handful of counts. This chain uses TRBV9 with TRBJ1-2; no firm D call. This CDR3 region has 12 residues. Germline CDR1 reads SGDLS; CDR2 reads YYNGEE. The V and J ends lost 0 bases and 9 bases respectively, with 9 bases between them. The CDR3 DNA reads TGTGCCAGCAGCGTAGATGAACGTCGCTACACCTTC. Protein sequence: CASSVDERRYTF.

This clonotype was observed a handful of times. The chain is built from TRBV12-3 or TRBV12-4 and TRBJ2-1; D gene uncertain. The CDR3 length is 12 residues. Trimming removed 1 base from V and 10 bases from J, with 8 bases in between. Written as DNA, the CDR3 is TGTGCCAGCAGTTTAGGGACGGACGAGCAGTTCTTC. Protein: CASSLGTDEQFF.

This chain joins TRBV7-9 and TRBJ2-1, with TRBD2 matching over 9 bases. In germline, CDR1 is SEHNR, CDR2 FQNEAQ (reference sequence). Unmatched junction bases numbered 9, after V lost 1 base and J lost 8 bases. The length of the CDR3 is 16 residues. The DNA of the CDR3 is TGTGCCAGCAGCTTAGGATTGGGACTAGCTAGGCATGAGCAGTTCTTC. Protein sequence: CASSLGLGLARHEQFF.

The V and J genes are TRBV5-5 and TRBJ2-3; a possible D gene is TRBD1 (5 bases). V lost 2 bases to trimming and J lost 0 bases, with 13 bases between them. CDR3 length: 16 residues. CDR1 is SGHKS and CDR2 is YYEKEE in the germline V gene (reference sequence). CDR3 coding DNA: TGTGCCAGCAGCTTAGGTGGGGCTACTAGCACAGATACGCAGTATTTT. Encoded protein: CASSLGGATSTDTQYF.

This clonotype appeared a few times. The chain uses TRBV7-2 and TRBJ2-5; 7 positions agree with TRBD2. The V gene end was trimmed by 6 bases and the J gene end by 0 bases; junction bases not matched to a gene: 19. Germline values: CDR1 SGHTA, CDR2 FQGNSA. There are 19 residues in the CDR3. CDR3 loop: CASRPVRSSGLKYQETQYF. The CDR3 nucleotides are TGTGCCAGCAGGCCCGTACGGTCTAGCGGACTCAAGTACCAAGAGACCCAGTACTTC.

V gene TRBV7-6 combines with J gene TRBJ2-7, with TRBD2 identical over 9 bases. This CDR3 contains 18 residues. With V trimmed by 1 base and J by 1 base, 11 bases remained unmatched. The V gene's germline CDR1 is SGHVS and CDR2 FNYEAQ. This CDR3 is CASSLVSSASGTSYEQYF. In DNA form, the CDR3 reads TGTGCCAGCAGCTTAGTAAGTTCGGCTAGCGGGACATCCTACGAGCAGTACTTC.

The J gene is TRBJ1-5, the V gene TRBV20-1, with a possible D match to TRBD1 (5 bases). Germline CDR1 reads DFQATT; CDR2 reads SNEGSKA (reference sequence). Trimming took 6 bases from V and 4 from J, leaving 13 bases between them. CDR3 length equals 13 residues. CDR3 sequence reads: CSATGEPNQPQHF. The CDR3 DNA reads as TGCAGTGCGACGGGGGAGCCGAATCAGCCCCAGCATTTT.

V gene TRBV29-1 combines with J gene TRBJ2-1; tentatively, D is TRBD2 (5 bases). Germline V gene data show CDR1 as SQVTM and CDR2 as ANQGSEA. This CDR3 has 14 residues. V lost 3 bases and J lost 6, with 15 bases in between. The CDR3 sequence is CSVDRRVVRNEQFF. CDR3 DNA: TGCAGCGTTGATAGGCGGGTGGTCCGCAATGAGCAGTTCTTC.

The rearrangement links TRBV18 to TRBJ1-1; the D is unclear. Germline values: CDR1 KGHSH, CDR2 LQKENI. Deletions cut 3 bases from V and 4 bases from J, with 9 bases between. The CDR3 extends over 13 amino acids. In DNA, the CDR3 is TGTGCCAGCTCACCGCCAGTGGGCACTGAAGCTTTCTTT. This translates into CASSPPVGTEAFF.

Only a few counts were recorded for this clonotype. The chain is built from TRBV9 and TRBJ2-1; D is unresolved. The ends were cut back, 0 bases at V and 12 bases at J, with 19 bases in the middle. CDR3 size: 15 residues. Germline V gene sequence: CDR1 SGDLS, CDR2 YYNGEE. The DNA for the CDR3 is TGTGCCAGCAGCGTAGGGAACGGCGTCCATAACTGGCAGTTCTTC. Translating gives CASSVGNGVHNWQFF.

The chain links TRBV5-1 to TRBJ2-1, with D perhaps matching TRBD2 (5 bases). The V and J ends lost 0 bases and 0 bases respectively, with 13 bases between them. The CDR3 is made up of 17 amino acids. Per germline, CDR1 SGHRS and CDR2 YFSETQ. The CDR3 DNA sequence: TGCGCCAGCAGCTTGGATCAGCGGCCAACCTCCTACAATGAGCAGTTCTTC. It translates to CASSLDQRPTSYNEQFF.

A few counts support this clonotype. The V gene is TRBV4-1, the J gene TRBJ2-3, with TRBD2 matching 10 bases. The V gene end was trimmed by 6 bases and the J gene end by 5 bases; junction bases not matched to a gene: 5. The CDR3 extends over 14 amino acids. From germline, CDR1 is MGHRA and CDR2 YSYEKL. CDR3 amino acids: CASRRAGGRDTQYF. Written as DNA, the CDR3 is TGCGCCAGCAGACGAGCGGGAGGGCGAGATACGCAGTATTTT.

With respect to this clonotype: One end of the junction does not line up with germline, which may come from a read error. The genes are TRBV29-1 and TRBJ1-5; D remains ambiguous. The V gene's germline CDR1 is SQVTM and CDR2 ANQGSEA. The CDR3 totals 12 residues. DNA of the CDR3: TGCAGCGTTTCTGACGGCAATCAGTCCCAGCATTTT. Residues: CSVSDGNQSQHF.

Only a few counts were recorded for this clonotype. This chain uses TRBV7-2 with TRBJ2-5, with TRBD2 matching 8 bases. The J call could be wrong; TRBJ2-7 is a better fit for the DNA end. The CDR3 length is 14 residues. Per germline, CDR1 SGHTA and CDR2 FQGNSA. This CDR3 is CASSQPSGSGEQYF. The CDR3 DNA sequence: TGTGCCAGCAGTCAGCCAAGCGGGAGTGGCGAGCAGTACTTC.

There are a few counts of this clonotype. The rearrangement uses TRBV7-9 and TRBJ2-3; no firm D call. This CDR3 is built from 11 residues. Trimming pared 7 bases from V and 4 bases from J, leaving 6 bases between. The germline CDR1 and CDR2 sequences are SEHNR and FQNEAQ (reference sequence). CDR3 sequence reads: CASTRADTQYF. Here the CDR3 DNA reads TGTGCCAGCACAAGGGCAGATACGCAGTATTTT.

This clonotype was detected many times. Its ends do not fully match the called genes, so a read error is possible. The rearrangement links TRBV29-1 to TRBJ1-2; D not resolved. Germline lookup yields CDR1 SQVTM and CDR2 ANQGSEA. The CDR3 has 13 amino acids. CDR3 protein: CSVESRLNYGYTF. The CDR3 nucleotides read TGCAGCGTTGAGTCCCGTCTTAACTATGGTTACACCTTC.

The chain joins TRBV12-3 or TRBV12-4 to TRBJ1-1; no firm D call. The CDR3 covers 14 residues. Trimming pared 7 bases from V and 0 bases from J, leaving 12 bases between. Here the CDR3 reads CASNPKAMNTEAFF. The CDR3 nucleotides read TGTGCCAGCAATCCCAAGGCGATGAACACTGAAGCTTTCTTT.

The rearrangement joins TRBV27 to TRBJ2-3; 10 positions match TRBD1. Germline V gene data show CDR1 as MNHEY and CDR2 as SMNVEV (reference sequence). The CDR3 loop spans 15 amino acids. V gave up 7 bases and J gave up 6 bases; unmatched junction bases: 10. Written as DNA, the CDR3 is TGTGCCAGCACCTTGGGACAGGGGATTGGGGATACGCAGTATTTT. Residues: CASTLGQGIGDTQYF.

This chain uses TRBV2 with TRBJ1-5, with TRBD1 identical over 9 bases. V lost 6 bases and J lost 2; bases outside the gene matches: 11. The CDR3 loop spans 17 amino acids. Germline loops: CDR1 SNHLY, CDR2 FYNNEI. Here the CDR3 reads CASRSFDRGYGNQPQHF. The DNA of the CDR3 is TGTGCCAGCAGATCTTTTGACAGGGGGTACGGCAATCAGCCCCAGCATTTT.